This T cell receptor beta chain was obtained from a study of blood T cell repertoires in COVID-19. Turning to the study itself: Sources were T cells, B-cell-depleted T cells, or PBMCs; the material itself was cDNA or gDNA.

V gave up 8 bases and J gave up 3 bases, with 10 bases separating them. Germline CDR1 and CDR2: WSHSY and SAAADI. The CDR3 spans 12 residues. In the original processing: Estimated nucleated cell counts came from reference gene primer amplification. The method was immunoSEQ multiplex PCR; TCRdb's version includes in-frame clones alone and lacks a portion of them. V, J and clone size are those of that table, while D and trimming were read from the DNA. The sample has about 480,000 clones, approximately 90% seen once; the top ten hold 4.3%. The sequencing sample was made of peripheral blood. The TCR was taken from a woman in her twenties or thirties with acute or convalescent COVID-19. The chain joins TRBV10-2 to TRBJ1-2; perhaps TRBD1 as D (6 bases). The CDR3 region has the DNA TGCGCCAGCGGACAGAGCTACTATGGCTACACCTTC. Its translation: CASGQSYYGYTF.